This TCR beta chain was retrieved from a study of CD8+ T cells in alopecia areata listed by TCRdb under 2018. Concerning the study at large: The treated patients took part in an open-label pilot trial in which moderate-to-severe alopecia areata was treated with oral tofacitinib at 5 to 10 mg twice daily. The study used high-throughput TCRbeta sequencing to examine T cell clonal expansion in alopecia areata, in both the C3H/HeJ mouse model and human patients. Scalp clonality was compared among normal scalp (n=4), patchy alopecia areata scalp (n=8), and alopecia totalis/universalis scalp (n=8). Tofacitinib-treated patients had biopsies at baseline and at 4 and 24 weeks of treatment, with a later scalp biopsy in several patients. immunoSEQ multiplex PCR using 35 Vbeta forward primers and 13 Jbeta reverse primers was used to amplify TCRbeta CDR3 regions. Scalp tissue and sorted CD4+ and CD8+ peripheral blood T cells from patchy and totalis/universalis alopecia areata patients and from healthy controls were covered by human TCRbeta sequencing. RNA was extracted with the PAXgene miRNA kit for fixed scalp, the miRNeasy kit for PBMCs, and the RNeasy kit for mouse skin. Patients received tofacitinib for 6 to 18 months and were then followed off drug for 6 months to check for delayed response and recurrence. General conclusions and limits of the study: Compared with normal scalp, lesional scalp, particularly in alopecia totalis/universalis, had higher clonality and more expanded CD8+ clones, which suggests antigenic drive. TCR sequences shared between patients were less clear than in mice, possibly partly because of HLA diversity in the patient population. Resident alphabeta T cells in normal human skin are also sequenced, complicating scalp TCR repertoire analysis, unlike mouse skin dominated by gammadelta T cells.

Compared with germline, V lacks 3 bases and J lacks 5 bases; bases without a gene match: 2. CDR1 and CDR2 are drawn from the germline V gene: SNHLY, FYNNEI. The CDR3 covers 14 residues, taking in both the cysteine and the phenylalanine. Only the CDR3 region is kept as DNA, spanning 42 bases read in frame from base 1. What the time point label conveys for this sample: baseline before oral tofacitinib. From alopecia areata patients, peripheral blood was collected along with lesional scalp punch biopsies. PBMCs were isolated by density centrifugation and stained for CD3, CD4 and CD8, after which CD4+ and CD8+ T cells were sorted on a FACSAria. As concerns this clone: What this receptor recognizes is not known. Per-base quality was not reported, and no clone a single base away is much larger than it.

The library was built by means of the immunoSEQ multiplex PCR assay. To provide template for TCR sequencing, every sample had RNA extracted and reverse transcribed into cDNA. SuperScript III was used to make first-strand cDNA, primed with a 2:1 mix of oligo-dT and random hexamers. Amplification bias was assessed with a synthetic immune receptor repertoire, and residual bias was removed computationally. As for how the authors treated the data: Raw reads were preprocessed to remove errors, and CDR3 was defined by IMGT conventions from the conserved cysteine to phenylalanine. To get clonality, Shannon entropy was normalized by log2 of the number of productive unique TCRs and the result was subtracted from 1. CD4 or CD8 identity of scalp clones was inferred by cross-referencing scalp TCRbeta sequences with sorted blood CD4 and CD8 repertoires. The table comes from immuneACCESS by way of TCRdb, which keeps in-frame sequences with V and J called. Part of the clones is missing from these tables; in studies checked, under half for an unresolved V gene and the rest for unknown reasons. V, J and clone size were drawn from that table, and D and trimming were deduced from the DNA. In all, the sample holds some 120,000 clones, and roughly three fifths of those were seen once. 3.5% to 5% of the sample is taken by the ten largest.

The receptor's source is a human donor with alopecia areata. The specimen was CD4+ T cells sorted from blood, collected at week 0. The V and J segments used are TRBV2 and TRBJ2-5, with TRBD1 identical over 11 junction bases. The CDR3 protein: CASSEGTGGETQYF. The DNA is TGTGCCAGCAGTGAGGGGACAGGGGGTGAGACCCAGTACTTC.